One and the same sample provided the 31 T cell receptor beta chains below, sequenced in a study of technical replicates of blood from four donors. Assay used: immunoSEQ multiplex PCR; TCRdb lists only in-frame clones, some missing. The sample shows 65,000 to 90,000 clones, approximately 98% of them seen only once. Sequenced material: T cells isolated from PBMCs. The receptor source for this set is a human donor in good health.

The chain recombines TRBV7-8 with TRBJ2-2, with 15 bases matching TRBD2. This CDR3 comprises 18 residues. Germline lookup yields CDR1 SGHVS and CDR2 FQNEAQ. The V and J ends lost 1 base and 7 bases, in that order; junction bases with no gene match: 7. The CDR3 DNA is TGTGCCAGCAGCTTAGTAGGAGGACTAGCGGGAGGGCTCGGGGAGCTGTTTTTT. Translated, it gives CASSLVGGLAGGLGELFF.

The J gene is TRBJ1-4, the V gene TRBV6-5; 11 positions agree with TRBD1. The CDR3 contains 14 residues. Germline CDR1 MNHEY, CDR2 SVGAGI. V dropped 8 bases and J dropped 7; count of bases not matched to a gene: 6. CDR3 DNA: TGTGCCAGCGGAAGGACAGGGGGCTCTGAAAAACTGTTTTTT. Protein: CASGRTGGSEKLFF.

The chain has TRBV27 and TRBJ2-1; D unresolved. Germline loops: CDR1 MNHEY, CDR2 SMNVEV (reference sequence). The CDR3 covers 13 residues. V lost 2 bases and J lost 5, with 7 bases in between. The CDR3 region has the DNA TGTGCCAGCAGTTTAGAATACAACAATGAGCAGTTCTTC. This sequence encodes CASSLEYNNEQFF.

This clone was detected only once. The V gene is TRBV7-9, the J gene TRBJ1-2; TRBD1 is a possible D gene (5 bases). The V gene's germline CDR1 is SEHNR and CDR2 FQNEAQ (reference sequence). V was trimmed by 1 base and J by 4 bases, leaving 7 bases between them. The CDR3 spans 13 residues. CDR3 nucleotides: TGTGCCAGCAGCTTAGGGGGCGCCTATGGCTACACCTTC. Translating it yields CASSLGGAYGYTF.

This chain joins TRBV7-9 and TRBJ2-4; 12 bases line up with TRBD2. Germline CDR1 and CDR2: SEHNR and FQNEAQ (reference sequence). The CDR3 consists of 18 residues. With 5 bases clipped from V and 2 bases from J, the junction kept 10 bases outside the gene matches. The CDR3, as DNA: TGTGCCAGCAGCACGTCTAGCGGGAGGGAAGTGACCAAAAACATTCAGTACTTC. This gives the protein CASSTSSGREVTKNIQYF.

This chain connects TRBV6-5 to TRBJ1-1; D unclear. Between the trimmed V and J ends, which lost 6 bases and 2 bases, there was a span of 13 bases. CDR1 and CDR2 from the germline V gene are MNHEY and SVGAGI. This CDR3 has 14 amino acids. CDR3 region: CASRAGTFNTEAFF. The CDR3 coding sequence is TGTGCCAGCAGGGCGGGAACTTTTAACACTGAAGCTTTCTTT.

The chain joins TRBV4-1 to TRBJ2-4; TRBD2 agrees at 8 bases. CDR1 MGHRA and CDR2 YSYEKL come from the germline V gene. This CDR3 spans 17 amino acids. Trimming cost V 4 bases and J 5 bases; bases outside gene matches: 13. CDR3: CASSLRWERETENIQYF. The CDR3, as DNA: TGCGCCAGCAGCCTTCGGTGGGAGCGGGAGACAGAAAACATTCAGTACTTC.

The chain joins TRBV7-9 to TRBJ2-7, with TRBD1 matching 9 bases. V shed 5 bases and J 3 bases; nucleotides not matched to a gene: 14. This CDR3 has 17 amino acids. CDR1 and CDR2 from the germline V gene are SEHNR and FQNEAQ (reference sequence). The CDR3 loop is CASSVRSPGQGLYEQYF. The CDR3 DNA is TGTGCCAGCAGCGTACGATCACCGGGACAGGGACTCTACGAGCAGTACTTC.

V is TRBV5-1 and J is TRBJ1-2; the D gene is possibly TRBD1 (5 bases). The CDR3 has 14 residues. V was shortened by 4 bases and J by 4 bases, with 14 bases between the two germline ends. Germline V gene lookup returns CDR1 SGHRS and CDR2 YFSETQ. The CDR3, as DNA: TGCGCCAGCAGCCCCACAGGAGCTAGCTATGGCTACACCTTC. This encodes CASSPTGASYGYTF.

The chain uses TRBV7-3 and TRBJ1-1; perhaps TRBD1 as D (5 bases). This CDR3 is built from 14 residues. Germline V gene lookup returns CDR1 SGHTA and CDR2 FQGTGA. Trimming removed 2 bases at V and 5 bases at J, with 12 bases between. Here the CDR3 reads CASSLLRVRTEAFF. The CDR3 bases are TGTGCCAGCAGCTTACTCAGGGTAAGGACTGAAGCTTTCTTT.

The chain links TRBV5-4 to TRBJ2-3; 12 nucleotides line up with TRBD1. After removal of 4 bases from V and 6 bases from J, the junction contained 9 bases not matched to a gene. This CDR3 spans 16 amino acids. The V gene's germline CDR1 is SGHNT and CDR2 YYREEE (reference sequence). The DNA for the CDR3 is TGTGCCAGCAGCAGGACCGGGACAGGGGGCCACGATACGCAGTATTTT. Its protein is CASSRTGTGGHDTQYF. Full variable domain (remainder filled in from reference TRBV5-4 and TRBJ2-3): ETGVTQSPTHLIKTRGQQVTLRCSSQSGHNTVSWYQQALGQGPQFIFQYYREEENGRGNFPPRFSGLQFPNYSSELNVNALELDDSALYLCASSRTGTGGHDTQYFGPGTRLTVL.

The chain recombines TRBV7-8 with TRBJ1-3, with TRBD1 as a possible D gene (5 bases). Per the germline V gene, CDR1 is SGHVS and CDR2 is FQNEAQ. V lost 5 bases and J lost 3, with 14 bases in between. This CDR3 is 15 amino acids long. In DNA form, the CDR3 reads TGTGCCAGCAGCCCAACCCCGGGGGATGGAAACACCATATATTTT. The encoded protein is CASSPTPGDGNTIYF.

The chain is built from TRBV27 and TRBJ2-7, with D possibly TRBD1 on 5 matching bases. In germline, CDR1 is MNHEY, CDR2 SMNVEV (reference sequence). V lost 0 bases and J lost 2, with 5 bases in between. The CDR3 contains 13 residues. This CDR3 reads CASSLSRAYEQYF. The CDR3 DNA is TGTGCCAGCAGTTTATCCAGGGCCTACGAGCAGTACTTC.

The chain links TRBV27 to TRBJ1-1; 11 nucleotides match TRBD1. From germline, CDR1 is MNHEY and CDR2 SMNVEV (reference sequence). CDR3 length: 15 amino acids. With V trimmed by 6 bases and J by 2 bases, 5 bases remained unmatched. The CDR3 loop reads CASSPGTGGNTEAFF. The CDR3 region has the DNA TGTGCCAGCAGCCCCGGGACAGGGGGAAACACTGAAGCTTTCTTT.

V gene TRBV5-5 combines with J gene TRBJ2-7; D perhaps matches TRBD2 (6 bases). The CDR3 contains 14 residues. Germline-derived CDR1 and CDR2 are SGHKS and YYEKEE (reference sequence). V lost 8 bases to trimming and J lost 2 bases, with 17 bases between them. The CDR3 reads CASNPMAGTYEQYF. CDR3 nucleotides: TGTGCCAGTAACCCCATGGCGGGAACCTACGAGCAGTACTTC.

This rearrangement joins TRBV30 to TRBJ1-2; the D is unclear. V lost 5 bases, J lost 6 bases, and 16 bases lay in between. CDR1 is GTSNPN and CDR2 is SVGIG in the germline V gene (reference sequence). The CDR3 runs to 13 residues. CDR3 nucleotides: TGTGCCTGGGGATCCCTGAGGAGGGATGGCTACACCTTC. Residues: CAWGSLRRDGYTF.

The CDR3 reads CASTLTAINEKLFF. The CDR3 nucleotides are TGTGCCAGCACCCTGACAGCTATTAATGAAAAACTGTTTTTT. The J gene is TRBJ1-4, the V gene TRBV2; a possible D gene is TRBD1 (5 bases). V was clipped by 7 bases and J by 4 bases, with 13 bases between them. The CDR3 has 14 residues. The germline V gene has CDR1 SNHLY and CDR2 FYNNEI.

The rearrangement uses TRBV4-1 and TRBJ1-3, with no clear D. From germline, CDR1 is MGHRA and CDR2 YSYEKL. CDR3 length equals 16 residues. V was trimmed by 0 bases and J by 0 bases, leaving 9 bases between them. The CDR3 DNA sequence: TGCGCCAGCAGCCAAGAGGGCCTGAACTCTGGAAACACCATATATTTT. It codes for CASSQEGLNSGNTIYF.

The V and J genes are TRBV13 and TRBJ2-7, with TRBD1 matching over 10 bases. The CDR3 is 14 residues long. Trimming at V came to 5 bases and at J to 4 bases, leaving 5 bases not matched to a gene. Germline V gene lookup returns CDR1 PRHDT and CDR2 FYEKMQ (reference sequence). For the CDR3, the DNA is TGTGCCAGCAGCGGTGGACAGGGGGTATACGAGCAGTACTTC. It is translated as CASSGGQGVYEQYF.

V gene TRBV4-2 combines with J gene TRBJ1-5; D call uncertain. Germline-derived CDR1 and CDR2 are LGHNA and YNFKEQ. CDR3 length: 13 residues. Trimming took 3 bases from V and 6 from J, leaving 9 bases between them. CDR3 DNA: TGTGCCAGCAGCCAGTTGAGCCGTCAGCCCCAGCATTTT. It codes for CASSQLSRQPQHF.

This rearrangement joins TRBV7-3 to TRBJ2-6; no clear D gene. Trimming took off 5 bases at V and 4 bases at J, with 12 bases between the two ends. This CDR3 has 15 amino acids. The germline CDR1 and CDR2 sequences are SGHTA and FQGTGA. The CDR3, as DNA: TGTGCCAGCAGCCAAAACTACTGGGGGGCCAACGTCCTGACTTTC. Translated, it gives CASSQNYWGANVLTF.

This sequence joins TRBV6-6 and TRBJ2-6, with D maybe TRBD1 (6 bases). This CDR3 region has 16 residues. V was clipped by 6 bases and J by 1 base, with 13 bases between them. Germline-derived CDR1 and CDR2 are MNHNY and SVGAGI (reference sequence). The CDR3 here is CASRETGMSGANVLTF. As DNA, the CDR3 is TGTGCCAGCAGGGAGACAGGAATGTCTGGGGCCAACGTCCTGACTTTC.

The chain links TRBV9 to TRBJ2-5; TRBD2 matches at 14 bases. V lost 5 bases, J lost 1 base, and 7 bases stayed unmatched. This CDR3 comprises 17 residues. Germline CDR1 reads SGDLS; CDR2 reads YYNGEE. Here the CDR3 reads CASSTGTSGSVQETQYF. DNA of the CDR3: TGTGCCAGCAGTACCGGGACTAGCGGGAGCGTCCAAGAGACCCAGTACTTC.

The CDR3 is CASSASLNTGELFF. DNA of the CDR3: TGTGCCAGCAGCGCCTCACTTAACACCGGGGAGCTGTTTTTT. V and J are TRBV9 and TRBJ2-2, with no clear D. CDR1 and CDR2 (germline): SGDLS, YYNGEE. The ends were cut back, 3 bases at V and 2 bases at J, with 8 bases in the middle. This CDR3 contains 14 residues.

The rearrangement uses TRBV25-1 and TRBJ1-2, with TRBD1 matching 8 bases. The length of the CDR3 is 16 residues. The V gene end was trimmed by 3 bases and the J gene end by 4 bases; junction bases not matched to a gene: 10. Germline values: CDR1 MGHDK, CDR2 SYGVNS. In DNA form, the CDR3 reads TGTGCCAGCAGTGACCCTGACAGGGGACAATTCTATGGCTACACCTTC. It encodes CASSDPDRGQFYGYTF.

The chain uses TRBV7-4 and TRBJ2-7; TRBD2 agrees at 7 bases. The CDR3 is 18 residues long. The trim removed 5 bases at V and 3 bases at J, leaving 19 bases unmatched. Germline CDR1 reads SGHVT; CDR2 reads SQSDAQ. CDR3 sequence: CASSATQRGGPPFYEQYF. The CDR3, as DNA: TGTGCCAGCAGCGCAACCCAGCGGGGAGGCCCTCCTTTCTACGAGCAGTACTTC.

The V call is TRBV11-3, the J call TRBJ2-5, with D tentatively TRBD2 (5 bases). V lost 1 base, J lost 4 bases, and 16 bases lay in between. This CDR3 spans 16 amino acids. Per the germline V gene, CDR1 is SGHNT and CDR2 is YENEEA. CDR3 protein: CASSLGSGEGIETQYF. The CDR3 nucleotides read TGTGCCAGCAGCTTAGGGTCCGGGGAAGGGATAGAGACCCAGTACTTC. Looking up the rest from reference TRBV11-3 and TRBJ2-5 gives the full variable domain: EAGVVQSPRYKIIEKKQPVAFWCNPISGHNTLYWYLQNLGQGPELLIRYENEEAVDDSQLPKDRFSAERLKGVDSTLKIQPAELGDSAVYLCASSLGSGEGIETQYFGPGTRLLVL.

This chain joins TRBV7-3 and TRBJ2-3; TRBD2 agrees at 9 bases. Trimming cost V 3 bases and J 2 bases; bases outside gene matches: 3. CDR3 size: 15 residues. From germline, CDR1 is SGHTA and CDR2 FQGTGA. The CDR3 reads CASSFAGGDTDTQYF. CDR3 DNA: TGTGCCAGCAGCTTCGCGGGGGGGGACACAGATACGCAGTATTTT.

In this sample, this clone turned up once. The chain combines TRBV5-8 with TRBJ2-1; TRBD2 agrees at 10 bases. The length of the CDR3 is 15 residues. Germline CDR1 is SGHTS and CDR2 is YDEGEE. Trimming removed 4 bases from V and 4 bases from J; junction bases left unmatched: 5. The CDR3 DNA is TGTGCCAGCAGCATCGGGACTAGCGAGTACAATGAGCAGTTCTTC. Translation: CASSIGTSEYNEQFF.

This chain uses TRBV5-1 with TRBJ2-3; 9 positions agree with TRBD1. The germline V gene encodes CDR1 SGHRS and CDR2 YFSETQ. The CDR3 has 14 amino acids. The V gene end was trimmed by 3 bases and the J gene end by 7 bases; junction bases not matched to a gene: 6. CDR3 sequence reads: CASSSGQGAHTQYF. DNA for the CDR3: TGCGCCAGCAGCTCGGGACAGGGTGCACATACGCAGTATTTT.

The rearrangement uses TRBV4-2 and TRBJ2-7; 11 bases align to TRBD2. Trimming took 0 bases from V and 2 from J; bases not matched to a gene: 9. In germline, CDR1 is LGHNA, CDR2 YNFKEQ. This CDR3 region has 18 residues. The CDR3 region has the DNA TGTGCCAGCAGCCAAGAAGTCCCAACTAGCGGGAGCCCCTACGAGCAGTACTTC. Translation: CASSQEVPTSGSPYEQYF.